This TCR beta chain was captured by sequencing in a study of T cells after somatic rescue of genetic block. With 5 bases clipped from V and 2 bases from J, the junction kept 7 bases outside the gene matches. The CDR3 is made up of 17 amino acids. Germline V gives CDR1 ENHRY, CDR2 SYGVKD. Assay used: immunoSEQ multiplex PCR; TCRdb lists only in-frame clones, some missing. The sample holds fewer than 15,000 clones, about 70% seen once. The sequenced sample was peripheral blood mononuclear cells (PBMCs). The TCR originated in a man in his late teens or twenties. This chain uses TRBV10-3 with TRBJ1-5, with 12 nucleotides matching TRBD1. The DNA of the CDR3 is TGTGCCATCAGTCCCGGGACAGGGGGCGGGGGCAATCAGCCCCAGCATTTT. Its protein is CAISPGTGGGGNQPQHF.